This is a list of T cell receptor beta chains from one sample in a study of control samples from healthy donors and cancer patients. The method was immunoSEQ multiplex PCR; TCRdb's version includes in-frame clones alone and lacks a portion of them. The sample shows 120,000 to 150,000 clones, 94% of them seen only once. Sequencing was carried out using blood. The source of these receptors is a man aged 40-55 years in good health. Each CDR3 is given with its conserved first and last residue. Each record gives: V gene, J gene, D gene, clone size, CDR3 DNA, CDR3 protein. D genes are given only for firm matches. Clone size is shown for a subset of rows, as once, few, many or a class of expanded clone.

>TRBV5-6|TRBJ2-1|TRBD1|-
TGTGCCAGCAGCCCACGTTGGGCGACAGGGAAAAACAATGAGCAGTTCTTC
CASSPRWATGKNNEQFF
>TRBV12-3/TRBV12-4|TRBJ1-2|-|-
TGTGCCAGCAGTTTTTGGGGTGGAGGCTACACCTTC
CASSFWGGGYTF
>TRBV4-1|TRBJ1-2|-|once
TGCGCCAGCAGCCAAGCCAGACCTGGGGCCTATGGCTACACCTTC
CASSQARPGAYGYTF
>TRBV11-2|TRBJ1-2|-|-
TGTGCCAGCAGCCCTTCCCCCGTCCCAGGGGACCATGGCTACACCTTC
CASSPSPVPGDHGYTF
>TRBV4-1|TRBJ1-5|TRBD1|-
TGCGCCAGCAGCCGCCTTGGACAGGGGGATCGCAATCAGCCCCAGCATTTT
CASSRLGQGDRNQPQHF
>TRBV6-1|TRBJ1-6|-|once
TGTGCCAGCAGTGCGCTTTTAAAACAGGGCAAGGATAATTCACCCCTCCACTTT
CASSALLKQGKDNSPLHF
>TRBV9|TRBJ2-1|TRBD2|once
TGTGCCAGCAGCGCAAGCGGGACTAGCTTAAATGAGCAGTTCTTC
CASSASGTSLNEQFF
>TRBV29-1|TRBJ1-4|-|-
TGCAGCGCTCAGCGGGGTGGTGAAAAACTGTTTTTT
CSAQRGGEKLFF
>TRBV11-2|TRBJ1-1|-|-
TGTGCCAGCAGCTTAGGGGGCAGTTACACTGAAGCTTTCTTT
CASSLGGSYTEAFF
>TRBV11-2|TRBJ1-1|-|-
TGTGCCAGCAGCTTAGGAGCAGAAGCTTTCTTT
CASSLGAEAFF
>TRBV7-9|TRBJ1-4|-|-
TGTGCCAGCAGCTTATCGGGTCGCCCTGAACTGTTTTTT
CASSLSGRPELFF
>TRBV27|TRBJ2-2|TRBD1|-
TGTGCCAGCAGTTTATTGGAGCCCCCGGGGGACAGGTTTAACACCGGGGAGCTGTTTTTT
CASSLLEPPGDRFNTGELFF
>TRBV9|TRBJ2-5|-|-
TGTGCCAGCAGCGTCGGGGGACAAGAGACCCAGTACTTC
CASSVGGQETQYF
>TRBV5-6|TRBJ2-7|-|-
TGTGCCAGCAGCTCACAGGCATTCGAGCAGTACTTC
CASSSQAFEQYF
>TRBV7-2|TRBJ2-7|TRBD2|-
TGTGCCAGCAGCTTAGGACTAGCGTCCATTTACGAGCAGTACTTC
CASSLGLASIYEQYF
>TRBV5-1|TRBJ2-3|-|-
TGCGCCAGCAGCACGGAGGGGGGTCTAGATACGCAGTATTTT
CASSTEGGLDTQYF
>TRBV2|TRBJ1-5|-|-
TGTGCCAGCAGTTCGACCAAGGCAAATCAGCCCCAGCATTTT
CASSSTKANQPQHF
>TRBV7-9|TRBJ2-1|TRBD2|few
TGTGCCAGCAGCTCGACTAGCGGGGATGAGCAGTTCTTC
CASSSTSGDEQFF
>TRBV21-1|TRBJ2-6|-|once
TGTGCCAGCAGCGCCCCCGGGCCACACTCCGGGGCCAACGTCCTGACTTTC
CASSAPGPHSGANVLTF
>TRBV6-2/TRBV6-3|TRBJ2-2|-|-
TGTGCCAGCAGTTCCCCTAAGGGTGCGGACACCGGGGAGCTGTTTTTT
CASSSPKGADTGELFF
>TRBV7-9|TRBJ2-5|TRBD1|-
TGTGCCAGCAGCCGAGGACCGGGACAGGGGGCGGGGGAGACCCAGTACTTC
CASSRGPGQGAGETQYF
>TRBV4-1|TRBJ1-2|-|-
TGCGCCAGCAGCTCTAGGCAGTGGCCCTCTAACTATGGCTACACCTTC
CASSSRQWPSNYGYTF
>TRBV24-1|TRBJ1-5|-|-
TGTGCCACATCGTTAATACAGCCCCAGCATTTT
CATSLIQPQHF
>TRBV20-1|TRBJ1-1|-|-
TGCATTTTAGTTGGAACTGAAGCTTTCTTT
CILVGTEAFF
>TRBV5-6|TRBJ2-5|-|-
TGTGCCAGCAGCTTGGGTGGGATTTGGGAGACCCAGTACTTC
CASSLGGIWETQYF
>TRBV7-9|TRBJ1-5|-|-
TGTGCCAGCAGCGGCCCGGGGAATCAGCCCCAGCATTTT
CASSGPGNQPQHF
>TRBV12-3/TRBV12-4|TRBJ1-5|-|-
TGTGCCAGCAAATATAGCAATCAGCCCCAGCATTTT
CASKYSNQPQHF
>TRBV5-6|TRBJ2-4|-|-
TGTGCCAGCAGCTTGGGGGGGTCAAACATTCAGTACTTC
CASSLGGSNIQYF
>TRBV5-4|TRBJ2-7|TRBD2|-
TGTGCCAGCAGCTTGGGGAGCGGGGGAGCCTCCTACGAGCAGTACTTC
CASSLGSGGASYEQYF
>TRBV6-6|TRBJ1-5|-|once
TGTGCCAGCAGTTACGCACAGTTAAATAGCAATCAGCCCCAGCATTTT
CASSYAQLNSNQPQHF
>TRBV5-8|TRBJ1-2|TRBD1|-
TGTGCCAGGCGGGGGTCGTTGGGACAGGATAACTATGGCTACACCTTC
CARRGSLGQDNYGYTF
>TRBV24-1|TRBJ1-5|-|-
TGTGCCACCAGTGATAACCATAACTCGGGCAATCAGCCCCAGCATTTT
CATSDNHNSGNQPQHF
>TRBV7-6|TRBJ2-3|TRBD1|-
TGTGCCAGCAGCTTAGCAGACAGGGGGGCCACAGATACGCAGTATTTT
CASSLADRGATDTQYF
>TRBV7-9|TRBJ2-1|-|once
TGTGCCAGCAGCTTGGAGGGGGCTTCCTACAATGAGCAGTTCTTC
CASSLEGASYNEQFF
>TRBV3-1/TRBV3-2|TRBJ2-5|TRBD2|-
TGTGCCAGCAGCCAAAGACTAGCGATGCAAGAGACCCAGTACTTC
CASSQRLAMQETQYF
>TRBV7-9|TRBJ2-7|TRBD1|-
TGTGCCAGCAGCTACCCGGGACAGGGAACCTACGAGCAGTACTTC
CASSYPGQGTYEQYF